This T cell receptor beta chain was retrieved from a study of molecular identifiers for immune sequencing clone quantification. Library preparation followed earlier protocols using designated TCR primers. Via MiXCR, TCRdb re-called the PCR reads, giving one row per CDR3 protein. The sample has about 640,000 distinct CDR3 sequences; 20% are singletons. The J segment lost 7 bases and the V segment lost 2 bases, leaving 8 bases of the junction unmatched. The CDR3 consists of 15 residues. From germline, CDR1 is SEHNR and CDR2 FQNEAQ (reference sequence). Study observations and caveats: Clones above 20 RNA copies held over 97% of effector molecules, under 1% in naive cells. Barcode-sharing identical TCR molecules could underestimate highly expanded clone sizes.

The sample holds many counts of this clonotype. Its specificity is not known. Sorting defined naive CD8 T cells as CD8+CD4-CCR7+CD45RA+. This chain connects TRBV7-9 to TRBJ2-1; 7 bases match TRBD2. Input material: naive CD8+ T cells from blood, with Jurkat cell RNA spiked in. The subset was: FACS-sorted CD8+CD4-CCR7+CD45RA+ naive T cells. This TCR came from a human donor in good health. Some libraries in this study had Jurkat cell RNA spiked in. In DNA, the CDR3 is TGTGCCAGCAGCTTATTAAGCGGGAATGCGAATGAGCAGTTCTTC. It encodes CASSLLSGNANEQFF.